These 26 T cell receptor beta chains originate from one sample sequenced in a study of regulatory T cells in long-lasting Graves disease (dated by TCRdb to the early 2020s). The library relied on multiplex PCR. For sequencing, an Illumina HiSeq 4000 was employed. CDR3 regions were amplified by Arm-PCR with iRepertoire HTBI primers to construct TCR beta libraries. TCRdb reran the public reads through fastp at Q25 and MiXCR, keeping productive beta chains. Identical CDR3 protein sequences are pooled into one entry, listed with their most common genes and DNA. The sample records about 240,000 distinct CDR3 sequences, 20% of which are singletons. The ten largest clones take up about 14% of the sample. What this sample's time point label stands for: newly diagnosed GD, antithyroid drugs for less than 3 months. For both TCR sequencing and RNA sequencing, RNA was extracted from PBMCs in TRIzol. The material sequenced was peripheral blood mononuclear cells (PBMCs), taken at new diagnosis, from a patient treated with antithyroid drugs. The receptors were sampled from a female donor with Graves disease.

This clonotype was picked up many times. The chain is built from TRBV7-2 and TRBJ1-1; unclear D gene. The germline CDR1 and CDR2 sequences are SGHTA and FQGNSA. V was trimmed by 0 bases and J by 4 bases, leaving 6 bases between them. The CDR3 contains 13 residues. CDR3: CASSLAVGTEAFF. CDR3 nucleotides: TGTGCCAGCAGCTTAGCGGTCGGCACTGAAGCTTTCTTT.

This chain joins TRBV11-1 and TRBJ2-1; 11 nucleotides align to TRBD2. This CDR3 region has 15 residues. CDR1 SGHAT and CDR2 FQDESV come from the germline V gene (reference sequence). The ends lost 5 bases at V and 3 bases at J; junction bases unmatched: 3. The CDR3 DNA sequence: TGTGCCAGCAGCCAAGGGACTAGCGGCTACAATGAGCAGTTCTTC. Translating it yields CASSQGTSGYNEQFF.

This clonotype was recorded at least ten times. The V and J genes are TRBV28 and TRBJ1-2; a weak D match, TRBD1 (6 bases). This CDR3 is built from 12 residues. Trimming cost V 4 bases and J 8 bases, with 11 bases left between them. CDR1 is MDHEN, CDR2 SYDVKM, per germline. CDR3: CASSWAGVGYTF. DNA for the CDR3: TGTGCCAGCAGTTGGGCAGGGGTCGGCTACACCTTC.

The CDR3 protein is CASRKGGTSVTGELFF. CDR3 coding DNA: TGTGCCAGCAGAAAAGGGGGGACTAGCGTTACCGGGGAGCTGTTTTTT. The chain recombines TRBV7-2 with TRBJ2-2, with 10 bases aligning to TRBD2. The CDR3 runs to 16 residues. The germline V gene has CDR1 SGHTA and CDR2 FQGNSA. With V trimmed by 6 bases and J by 5 bases, 9 bases remained unmatched.

This clonotype appeared a few times. The chain has TRBV5-1 and TRBJ2-1; 8 bases are shared with TRBD1. The J call may not be correct, given that the DNA end is closer to TRBJ2-5. The germline V gene encodes CDR1 SGHRS and CDR2 YFSETQ. CDR3 length: 14 residues. In DNA form, the CDR3 reads TGCGCCAGCAGCTCACAGGGGGTCATGGGGACCCAGTACTTC. Translating it yields CASSSQGVMGTQYF.

Of note for this clonotype: This likely reflects a read error, since a far larger clone is one base away. V and J are TRBV11-2 and TRBJ2-5; D is undetermined. The CDR3 loop spans 12 amino acids. Germline CDR1 reads SGHAT; CDR2 reads FQNNGV. CDR3 region: CASSYPQGTQYF. The CDR3 DNA reads as TGTGCCAGCAGTTACCCCCAAGGGACCCAGTACTTC. Using reference TRBV11-2 and TRBJ2-5 for the parts outside the CDR3, the full variable domain is EAGVAQSPRYKIIEKRQSVAFWCNPISGHATLYWYQQILGQGPKLLIQFQNNGVVDDSQLPKDRFSAERLKGVDSTLKIQPAKLEDSAVYLCASSYPQGTQYFGPGTRLLVL.

This clonotype was counted at least ten times. The chain links TRBV27 to TRBJ2-2; D ambiguous. Trimming shortened V by 7 bases and J by 2 bases, and 5 bases separated the two germline ends. Germline V lookup: CDR1 MNHEY, CDR2 SMNVEV (reference sequence). The CDR3 consists of 12 residues. As DNA, the CDR3 is TGTGCCAGCAACATAAACACCGGGGAGCTGTTTTTT. Translating it yields CASNINTGELFF.

This clonotype was seen many times. The CDR3, as DNA: TGCAGTGCAGACAAGCCTACCAACTATGGCTACACCTTC. Protein: CSADKPTNYGYTF. This sequence joins TRBV20-1 and TRBJ1-2; no firm D call. Germline-derived CDR1 and CDR2 are DFQATT and SNEGSKA (reference sequence). The CDR3 spans 13 residues. Trimming pared 6 bases from V and 2 bases from J, leaving 13 bases between.

This clonotype has ten or more counts. The genes are TRBV9 and TRBJ2-5, with 12 bases identical to TRBD2. In germline, CDR1 is SGDLS, CDR2 YYNGEE. J was trimmed by 5 bases and V by 0 bases; bases with no gene match: 8. The CDR3 length is 17 residues. The chain's CDR3 is CASSVGTSGGPWETQYF. The CDR3 nucleotides read TGTGCCAGCAGCGTAGGCACTAGCGGGGGGCCTTGGGAGACCCAGTACTTC.

This clonotype was detected many times. This rearrangement joins TRBV6-1 to TRBJ2-3, with D possibly being TRBD2 (5 bases). The CDR3 is 15 residues long. V was shortened by 3 bases and J by 4 bases, with 14 bases between the two germline ends. Germline CDR1 and CDR2: MNHNS and SASEGT. The CDR3 loop reads CASSDTLGGADTQYF. Here the CDR3 DNA reads TGTGCCAGCAGTGACACCTTAGGAGGAGCAGATACGCAGTATTTT.

This clonotype was seen at least ten times. The V and J genes are TRBV3-1 and TRBJ2-5; TRBD2 might be the D (6 bases). The CDR3 spans 14 residues. Looked up from germline, CDR1 is LGHDT and CDR2 is YNNKEL (reference sequence). The V end was cut by 6 bases, the J end by 4 bases, with 15 bases between. CDR3 coding DNA: TGTGCCAGCAGTCCCACCCTGGGGGGAGAGACCCAGTACTTC. Translating gives CASSPTLGGETQYF.

A note on this clonotype: This may arise from a read error, as a much more abundant clone is one base away. The conserved phenylalanine or tryptophan normally closing the CDR3 is absent here, so this likely arose from a read error. V is TRBV12-3 or TRBV12-4 and J is TRBJ1-1; 8 positions agree with TRBD1. The CDR3 length is 18 residues. Germline trimming cut 0 bases from V and 5 bases from J; bases unmatched to any gene: 14. As DNA, the CDR3 is TGTGCCAGCAGTTTAGCGCTTCCCCTTGGGACAGGCTTAACTGAAGCTTTCTTA. It translates to CASSLALPLGTGLTEAFL.

The genes are TRBV12-3 or TRBV12-4 and TRBJ2-4; a possible D gene is TRBD1 (6 bases). The length of the CDR3 is 16 residues. With 6 bases removed from V and 0 bases from J, the gap between germline ends came to 15 bases. The CDR3 region has the DNA TGTGCCAGCAGCGAACCTACAGGGCTAGCCAAAAACATTCAGTACTTC. Encoded protein: CASSEPTGLAKNIQYF.

This clonotype has only one observation. DNA of the CDR3: TGTGCCAGCAGTTTCCAGGGGTTACCCCTCCACTTT. It codes for CASSFQGLPLHF. This rearrangement joins TRBV6-2 or TRBV6-3 to TRBJ1-6; possible D gene TRBD1, 6 bases. CDR3 size: 12 residues. Germline values: CDR1 MNHEY, CDR2 SVGEGT. V was pared by 4 bases and J by 12 bases, with 10 bases between.

This clonotype occurred many times. The chain has TRBV4-2 and TRBJ1-2; TRBD1 matches 7 bases. CDR1 and CDR2 from the germline V gene are LGHNA and YNFKEQ. The CDR3 length is 14 residues. V lost 4 bases and J lost 10; bases outside the gene matches: 12. Here the CDR3 DNA reads TGTGCCAGCAGCCCGGGACAGAACTATGATGACTACACCTTC. This gives the protein CASSPGQNYDDYTF.

Many counts were recorded for this clonotype. The chain joins TRBV7-2 to TRBJ2-5, with D perhaps matching TRBD2 (7 bases). Germline V gives CDR1 SGHTA, CDR2 FQGNSA. Trimming stripped 3 bases from V and 4 bases from J, with 15 bases between. The CDR3 has 15 amino acids. Written as DNA, the CDR3 is TGTGCCAGCAGCTTGAGAGGGGGGGCCCGAGAGACCCAGTACTTC. Its protein is CASSLRGGARETQYF.

There are many counts of this clonotype. V gene TRBV2 combines with J gene TRBJ1-5; weak D call: TRBD1 (6 bases). Germline V gene data show CDR1 as SNHLY and CDR2 as FYNNEI. This CDR3 region has 14 residues. With 7 bases removed from V and 1 base from J, the gap between germline ends came to 11 bases. The CDR3 loop is CASNRDISNQPQHF. Written as DNA, the CDR3 is TGTGCCAGCAACCGGGACATCAGCAATCAGCCCCAGCATTTT.

V is TRBV9 and J is TRBJ2-7, with D perhaps assigned TRBD1 or TRBD2 (7 bases each). This CDR3 has 14 amino acids. V lost 4 bases and J lost 6, with 17 bases in between. Germline loops: CDR1 SGDLS, CDR2 YYNGEE. CDR3 loop: CASSSGGGWGEQYF. The CDR3, as DNA: TGTGCCAGCAGCTCAGGGGGAGGGTGGGGCGAGCAGTACTTC.

This clonotype showed up many times. The V and J genes are TRBV7-3 and TRBJ2-1; 8 nucleotides match TRBD2. Looked up from germline, CDR1 is SGHTA and CDR2 is FQGTGA. This CDR3 contains 18 residues. Unmatched junction bases numbered 10, after V lost 3 bases and J lost 0 bases. CDR3 DNA: TGTGCCAGCAGCTTGGCGGGAGGCCCCTTAAGCTCCTACAATGAGCAGTTCTTC. Translated, it gives CASSLAGGPLSSYNEQFF.

The chain carries TRBV28 and TRBJ1-2; 10 nucleotides match TRBD1. With V trimmed by 5 bases and J by 2 bases, 8 bases remained unmatched. The CDR3 has 16 amino acids. The V gene's germline CDR1 is MDHEN and CDR2 SYDVKM. This CDR3 is CASSPSTGGQNYGYTF. CDR3 sequence (DNA): TGTGCCAGCAGTCCCTCGACAGGGGGCCAAAACTATGGCTACACCTTC.

This clonotype was observed many times. The chain couples TRBV5-1 to TRBJ1-1, with TRBD1 matching 7 bases. V dropped 1 base and J dropped 7; count of bases not matched to a gene: 4. The CDR3 length is 13 residues. Looked up from germline, CDR1 is SGHRS and CDR2 is YFSETQ. The CDR3 DNA follows: TGCGCCAGCAGCTTGTCGGGGGACAGTGAAGCTTTCTTT. It specifies CASSLSGDSEAFF.

The chain links TRBV5-1 to TRBJ2-6, with 9 bases identical to TRBD1. In germline, CDR1 is SGHRS, CDR2 YFSETQ. This CDR3 comprises 18 residues. J lost 2 bases, V lost 3 bases, and 9 bases had no gene match. This CDR3 reads CASSSPQGALPGANVLTF. DNA for the CDR3: TGCGCCAGCAGCTCGCCACAGGGGGCCCTGCCTGGGGCCAACGTCCTGACTTTC.

This clonotype has just a few counts. V gene TRBV9 combines with J gene TRBJ2-3, with a tentative D call TRBD2 (7 bases). The CDR3 runs 16 residues. The germline V gene encodes CDR1 SGDLS and CDR2 YYNGEE. Trimming removed 3 bases at V and 2 bases at J, with 16 bases between. The CDR3 DNA is TGTGCCAGCAGCGAGAGGGGGGGGAGACCCACAGATACGCAGTATTTT. It specifies CASSERGGRPTDTQYF.

A word on this clonotype: Here the CDR3 omits its conserved ending phenylalanine or tryptophan, so a read error is the likely source. It is unclear where the CDR3 begins or ends on the DNA, so no DNA is shown, and the CDR3 is as TCRdb lists it. The chain couples TRBV6-2 or TRBV6-3 to TRBJ2-7; the table's D call, TRBD1, has no DNA check behind it. Germline V CDR1 and CDR2: MNHEY, SVGEGT. The CDR3 region is 8 residues in length, termini included. The CDR3 here is CASSYRPG.

This clonotype was observed a single time. With a much larger clone just one base away, this may be a read error. The V gene is TRBV29-1, the J gene TRBJ1-2, with 7 nucleotides matching TRBD1. Unmatched junction bases numbered 14, after V lost 4 bases and J lost 9 bases. In germline, CDR1 is SQVTM, CDR2 ANQGSEA. The CDR3 spans 14 residues. CDR3 loop: CSVVHREGAGSYTF. CDR3 coding DNA: TGCAGCGTTGTACATCGGGAGGGGGCAGGTAGCTACACCTTC.

The chain employs TRBV7-6 and TRBJ2-7; D is unresolved. The CDR3 totals 14 residues. Trimming removed 4 bases from V and 0 bases from J, with 10 bases in between. In germline, CDR1 is SGHVS, CDR2 FNYEAQ. The CDR3 region has the DNA TGTGCCAGCAGCTCGGGCAGCCTCTCCTACGAGCAGTACTTC. It yields the protein CASSSGSLSYEQYF.